This TCR beta chain was obtained from a study of identical twins. In TCRdb, the 5' RACE reads were re-called with MiXCR into one record per CDR3 protein. The sample consists of roughly 490,000 distinct CDR3 sequences, more than 13% of them appearing once. Study findings and constraints: Surplus twin overlap in beta out-of-frame sequences was less pronounced. Models underestimated out-of-frame TCR alpha sharing in monozygotic twins.

Germline V gene data show CDR1 as SGHAT and CDR2 as FQNNGV. Trimming pared 0 bases from V and 8 bases from J, leaving 13 bases between. The CDR3 loop spans 15 amino acids. This clonotype was seen a handful of times. As yet, its antigen is unknown. This sample was also put to use in a study of yellow fever vaccine responses in identical twins.

The sequencing input was CD4+ T cells sorted from blood. The source is a woman between 18 and 29 years old in good health. V gene TRBV11-2 combines with J gene TRBJ1-4, with TRBD1 as a possible D gene (6 bases). The CDR3 region is CASSLDSGGSEKLFF. The DNA of the CDR3 is TGTGCCAGCAGCTTAGATTCGGGGGGCAGCGAAAAACTGTTTTTT.